This T cell receptor beta chain stems from a study of blood T cells in healthy people across ages. Germline V gene sequence: CDR1 MNHEY, CDR2 SVGAGI. The length of the CDR3 is 13 residues. Trimming left V 6 bases short and J 7 bases short, with 10 bases between. Comments on this clonotype: Possible read error: a much larger clone is one base away.

PCR was performed a second time for about 6 to 12 cycles using a sample-barcoded 5' primer and a J-beta primer mix. TCRdb reanalysed the 5' RACE reads using MiXCR and keeps one entry per CDR3 protein. The repertoire holds 850,000 or so distinct CDR3 sequences, with 29% as singletons. The specimen was blood. The origin of this receptor is a woman of 80 years or more in good health. The gene calls are TRBV6-5 and TRBJ1-6, with D uncertain. In DNA, the CDR3 is TGTGCCAGCAGACCCGGACGGAATTCACCCCTCCACTTT. It is translated as CASRPGRNSPLHF.